Each of the 6 T cell receptor beta chains below was sequenced from the same sample in a study of CD8+CD57+ T cells in acquired aplastic anemia. Profiling of TCR beta VDJ combinations and CDR3 sequences used genomic DNA as template. Each CDR3 protein gets one entry after TCRdb re-called the reads with MiXCR. The sample contains over 150,000 distinct CDR3 sequences, 52% of which appear only once. Patients chosen for sequencing had CD8+CD57+ cells that had expanded, as shown by flow cytometry. The sample taken for sequencing was sorted CD4+, CD8+, or CD8+CD57+ T cells (not recorded which) from PBMCs. The origin of the receptors is a human donor with aplastic anemia.

The rearrangement uses TRBV4-1 and TRBJ1-5; D not certain. This CDR3 region has 14 residues. Germline V gene lookup returns CDR1 MGHRA and CDR2 YSYEKL. The V gene lost 0 bases and the J gene lost 4 bases, with 7 bases spanning the gap. This CDR3 is CASSQESVNQPQHF. The CDR3 coding sequence is TGCGCCAGCAGCCAAGAGTCAGTTAATCAGCCCCAGCATTTT.

This chain joins TRBV29-1 and TRBJ2-1, with 7 bases fitting TRBD2. CDR3 size: 14 residues. Trimming cost V 4 bases and J 12 bases; bases outside gene matches: 15. In germline, CDR1 is SQVTM, CDR2 ANQGSEA. The CDR3 region is CSVGQVGGTSSQFF. CDR3 nucleotide sequence: TGCAGCGTTGGGCAGGTGGGGGGGACCTCCTCGCAGTTCTTC.

The table lists this clonotype with many counts. The chain has TRBV12-3 or TRBV12-4 and TRBJ2-7; TRBD2 matches 8 bases. This CDR3 contains 13 residues. J lost 1 base, V lost 7 bases, and 3 bases had no gene match. The CDR3 sequence is CASTLAGSYEQYF. In DNA form, the CDR3 reads TGTGCCAGCACCTTAGCGGGGTCCTACGAGCAGTACTTC.

V usage is TRBV20-1 and J usage is TRBJ1-5, with 9 bases lining up with TRBD1. Per germline, CDR1 DFQATT and CDR2 SNEGSKA (reference sequence). V shed 6 bases and J 2 bases; nucleotides not matched to a gene: 11. The CDR3 totals 16 residues. The CDR3 sequence is CSARRDRVEGNQPQHF. CDR3 sequence (DNA): TGCAGTGCCCGCCGGGACAGGGTCGAGGGCAATCAGCCCCAGCATTTT.

This chain connects TRBV20-1 to TRBJ2-1; the D gene is possibly TRBD1 (6 bases). CDR3 size: 13 residues. Germline V gives CDR1 DFQATT, CDR2 SNEGSKA (reference sequence). For the CDR3, the DNA is TGCAGCTTGGGAACAGGGACCCTCAATGAGCAGTTCTTC. Translated, it gives CSLGTGTLNEQFF.

The chain employs TRBV2 and TRBJ2-7; 7 nucleotides agree with TRBD2. The ends lost 8 bases at V and 4 bases at J; junction bases unmatched: 11. The CDR3 has 14 residues. CDR1 and CDR2 (germline): SNHLY, FYNNEI. Here the CDR3 DNA reads TGTGCCAGCTGCGCAGGGAGGGCACAATACGAGCAGTACTTC. Translation: CASCAGRAQYEQYF. Variable domain in full (rest from reference TRBV2 and TRBJ2-7): EPEVTQTPSHQVTQMGQEVILRCVPISNHLYFYWYRQILGQKVEFLVSFYNNEISEKSEIFDDQFSVERPDGSNFTLKIRSTKLEDSAMYFCASCAGRAQYEQYFGPGTRLTVT.